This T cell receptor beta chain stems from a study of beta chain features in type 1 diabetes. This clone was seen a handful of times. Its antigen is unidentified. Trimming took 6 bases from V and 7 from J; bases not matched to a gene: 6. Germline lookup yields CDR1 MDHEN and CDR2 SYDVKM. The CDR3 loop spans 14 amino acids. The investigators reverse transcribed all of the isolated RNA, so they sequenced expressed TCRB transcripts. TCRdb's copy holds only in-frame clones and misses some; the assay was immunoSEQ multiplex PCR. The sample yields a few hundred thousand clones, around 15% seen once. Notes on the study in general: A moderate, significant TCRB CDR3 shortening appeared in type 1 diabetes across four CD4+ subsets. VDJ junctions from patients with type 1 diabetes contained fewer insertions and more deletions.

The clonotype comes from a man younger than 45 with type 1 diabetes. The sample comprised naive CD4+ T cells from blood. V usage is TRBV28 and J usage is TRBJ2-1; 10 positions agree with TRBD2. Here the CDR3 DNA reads TGTGCCAGCAGCGGGGGACTAGCGAGGAATGAGCAGTTCTTC. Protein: CASSGGLARNEQFF.